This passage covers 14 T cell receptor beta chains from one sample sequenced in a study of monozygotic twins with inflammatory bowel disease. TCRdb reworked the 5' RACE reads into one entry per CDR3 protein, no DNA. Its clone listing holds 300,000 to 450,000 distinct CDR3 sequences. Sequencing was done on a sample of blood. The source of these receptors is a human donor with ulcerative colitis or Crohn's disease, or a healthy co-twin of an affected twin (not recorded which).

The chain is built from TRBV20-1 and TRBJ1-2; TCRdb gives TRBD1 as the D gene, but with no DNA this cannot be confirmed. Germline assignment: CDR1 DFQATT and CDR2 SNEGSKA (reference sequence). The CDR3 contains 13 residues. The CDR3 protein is CSAPAGFSVGYTF.

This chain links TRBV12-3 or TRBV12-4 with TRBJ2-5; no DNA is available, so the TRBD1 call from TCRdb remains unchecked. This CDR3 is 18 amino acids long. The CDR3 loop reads CASSPTRGGQPIQETQYF.

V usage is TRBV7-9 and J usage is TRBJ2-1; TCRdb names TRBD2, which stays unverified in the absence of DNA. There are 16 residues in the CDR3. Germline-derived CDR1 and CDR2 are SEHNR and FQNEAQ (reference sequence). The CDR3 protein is CASSHRGGISHNEQFF.

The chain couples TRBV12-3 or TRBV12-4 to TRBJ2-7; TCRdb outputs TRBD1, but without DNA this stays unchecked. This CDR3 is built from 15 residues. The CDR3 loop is CASSLGAQGRHEQYF.

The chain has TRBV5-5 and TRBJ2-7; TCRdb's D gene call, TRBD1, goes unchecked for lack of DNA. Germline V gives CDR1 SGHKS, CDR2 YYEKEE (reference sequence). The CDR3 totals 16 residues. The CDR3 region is CASSLGSGTGGYEQYF.

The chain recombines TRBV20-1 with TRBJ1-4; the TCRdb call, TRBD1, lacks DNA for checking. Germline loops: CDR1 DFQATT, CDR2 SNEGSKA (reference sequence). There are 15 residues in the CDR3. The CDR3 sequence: CSARPRTPFNEKLFF.

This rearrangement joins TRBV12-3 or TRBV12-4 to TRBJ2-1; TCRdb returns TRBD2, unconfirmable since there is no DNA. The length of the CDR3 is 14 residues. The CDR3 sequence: CASSSESWANEQFF.

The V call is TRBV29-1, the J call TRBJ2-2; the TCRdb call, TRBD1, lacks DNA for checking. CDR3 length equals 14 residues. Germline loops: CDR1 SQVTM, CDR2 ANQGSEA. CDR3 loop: CSALRGVNTGELFF.

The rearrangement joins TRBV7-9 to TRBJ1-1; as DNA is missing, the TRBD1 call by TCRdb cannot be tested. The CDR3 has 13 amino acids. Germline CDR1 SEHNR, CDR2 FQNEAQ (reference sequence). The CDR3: CAIPEDGNTEAFF.

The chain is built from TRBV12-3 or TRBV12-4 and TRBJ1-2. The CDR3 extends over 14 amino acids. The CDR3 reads CASSPSVGLYGYTF.

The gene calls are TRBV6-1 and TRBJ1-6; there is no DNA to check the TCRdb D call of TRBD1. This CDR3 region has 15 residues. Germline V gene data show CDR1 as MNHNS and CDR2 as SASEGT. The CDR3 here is CASREQGARNSPLHF.

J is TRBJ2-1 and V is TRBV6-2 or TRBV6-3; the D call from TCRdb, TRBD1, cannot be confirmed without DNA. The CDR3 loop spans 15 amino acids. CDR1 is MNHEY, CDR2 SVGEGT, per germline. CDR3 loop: CASSYWGTGYNEQFF.

CDR3 sequence reads: CASSLRPGGRSPLHF. This chain joins TRBV7-2 and TRBJ1-6; the D call of TRBD1 rests on TCRdb alone, since no DNA is present to check it. Germline-derived CDR1 and CDR2 are SGHTA and FQGNSA. The CDR3 is made up of 15 amino acids.

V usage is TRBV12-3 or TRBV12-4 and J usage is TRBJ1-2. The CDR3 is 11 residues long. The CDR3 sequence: CASTRGGGYTF.